One sample yielded the 5 T cell receptor beta chains listed below, sequenced in a study of T cell responses to AZD1222 COVID-19 vaccine. Profiled with immunoSEQ multiplex PCR; TCRdb holds only in-frame clones, not every one. This table holds around 180,000 clones, over 80% found once. Sequenced here: peripheral blood, sampled on day 0 of AZD1222 vaccination. These receptor sequences come from an adult in good health.

The gene calls are TRBV30 and TRBJ1-6; D is possibly TRBD1 (6 bases). The CDR3 loop spans 14 amino acids. In germline, CDR1 is GTSNPN, CDR2 SVGIG (reference sequence). V was trimmed by 2 bases and J by 8 bases, leaving 13 bases between them. The CDR3 DNA is TGTGCCTGGAGTCAAGGACAGTCTTATTCACCCCTCCACTTT. It yields the protein CAWSQGQSYSPLHF.

The chain carries TRBV24-1 and TRBJ1-2; D call uncertain. There are 13 residues in the CDR3. Germline values: CDR1 KGHDR, CDR2 SFDVKD. Trimming cost V 3 bases and J 8 bases, with 12 bases left between them. The CDR3 nucleotides read TGTGCCACCAGTGATCCCGGTCTCGGCGGCTACACCTTC. This sequence encodes CATSDPGLGGYTF.

This clone was recorded once. The same CDR3 arises from other DNA sequences in this sample as well. This chain links TRBV4-3 with TRBJ2-7, with 9 bases matching TRBD1. Trimming removed 0 bases from V and 3 bases from J; junction bases left unmatched: 3. Germline V lookup: CDR1 LGHNA, CDR2 YSLEER. The CDR3 length is 15 residues. The CDR3, as DNA: TGCGCCAGCAGCCAAGACTCGACAGGGGGCTACGAGCAGTACTTC. Residues: CASSQDSTGGYEQYF.

The chain couples TRBV30 to TRBJ1-5, with 7 positions matching TRBD1. The germline V gene has CDR1 GTSNPN and CDR2 SVGIG (reference sequence). With 2 bases clipped from V and 5 bases from J, the junction kept 9 bases outside the gene matches. The CDR3 is 15 residues long. The CDR3 DNA reads as TGTGCCTGGAGTTTACCAGGGGGTCACCATCAGCCCCAGCATTTT. It translates to CAWSLPGGHHQPQHF.

This chain links TRBV3-1 (or the pseudogene TRBV3-2) with TRBJ2-7, with D unclear. V lost 2 bases to trimming and J lost 1 base, with 6 bases between them. The CDR3 runs to 13 residues. CDR1 is LGHDT, CDR2 YNNKEL, per germline (reference sequence). CDR3 coding DNA: TGTGCCAGCAGCCAAACGGATTCCTACGAGCAGTACTTC. This codes for CASSQTDSYEQYF.